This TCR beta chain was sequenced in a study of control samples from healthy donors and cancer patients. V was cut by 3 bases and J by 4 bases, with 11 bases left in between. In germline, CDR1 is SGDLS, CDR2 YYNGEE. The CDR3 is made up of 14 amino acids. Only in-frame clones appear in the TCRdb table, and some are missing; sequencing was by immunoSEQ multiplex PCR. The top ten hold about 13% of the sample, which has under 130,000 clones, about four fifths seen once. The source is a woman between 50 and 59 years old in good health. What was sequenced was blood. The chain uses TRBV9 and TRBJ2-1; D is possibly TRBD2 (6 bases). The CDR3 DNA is TGTGCCAGCAGCGGGGTTAGCGGTTACAATGAGCAGTTCTTC. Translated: CASSGVSGYNEQFF. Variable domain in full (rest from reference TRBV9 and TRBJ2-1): DSGVTQTPKHLITATGQRVTLRCSPRSGDLSVYWYQQSLDQGLQFLIQYYNGEERAKGNILERFSAQQFPDLHSELNLSSLELGDSALYFCASSGVSGYNEQFFGPGTRLTVL.